This T cell receptor beta chain was obtained from a study of shared clonotypes between healthy human individuals. In the study overall: Per-donor plates numbered three CD4 naive, three CD4 memory, two CD8 naive and one CD8 memory.

The study, taken as a whole, reports: Enrolling few donors narrowed the genetic and exposure-history diversity that was represented.

This clone was detected only once. Its matching antigen is unknown. Distinct nucleotide sequences in the sample also encode this CDR3. Trimming took 6 bases from V and 0 from J, leaving 15 bases between them. The germline V gene has CDR1 MDHEN and CDR2 SYDVKM. The CDR3 contains 16 residues. Assay used: immunoSEQ multiplex PCR; TCRdb lists only in-frame clones, some missing. Altogether fewer than 3 million clones are present, around 92% being singletons, with the ten largest covering 0.37%. This rearrangement joins TRBV28 to TRBJ1-5, with a tentative D call TRBD1 (5 bases). The clonotype comes from a man between 18 and 29 years old in good health. Some clones in this sample may be carry-over from other donors' samples. Sequenced material: naive CD4+ T cells from PBMCs. Subset in this sample: CD45RA+ positively selected. This CDR3 reads CASSPYRQSSNQPQHF. The DNA for the CDR3 is TGTGCCAGCAGCCCGTACCGACAGTCTAGCAATCAGCCCCAGCATTTT. Full variable domain (outside the CDR3, taken from reference TRBV28 and TRBJ1-5): DVKVTQSSRYLVKRTGEKVFLECVQDMDHENMFWYRQDPGLGLRLIYFSYDVKMKEKGDIPEGYSVSREKKERFSLILESASTNQTSMYLCASSPYRQSSNQPQHFGDGTRLSIL.